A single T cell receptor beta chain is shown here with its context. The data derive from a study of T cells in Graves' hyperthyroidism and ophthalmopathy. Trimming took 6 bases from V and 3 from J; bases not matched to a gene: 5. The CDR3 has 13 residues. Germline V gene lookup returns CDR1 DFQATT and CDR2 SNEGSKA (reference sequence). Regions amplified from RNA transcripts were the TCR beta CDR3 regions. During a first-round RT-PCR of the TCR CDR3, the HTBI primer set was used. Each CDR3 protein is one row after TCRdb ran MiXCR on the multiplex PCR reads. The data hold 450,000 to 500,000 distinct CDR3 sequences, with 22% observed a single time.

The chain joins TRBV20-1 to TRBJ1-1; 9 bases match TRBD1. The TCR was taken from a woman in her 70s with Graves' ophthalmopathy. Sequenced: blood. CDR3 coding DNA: TGCAGTGCCAGGGACAGGGCGGACACTGAAGCTTTCTTT. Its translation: CSARDRADTEAFF.